The entry that follows covers one TCR beta chain sequence. This clonotype was found a few times. Its antigen specificity is not known. Base qualities are not recorded, but no much larger clone differs from it by a single base. Every donor was a healthy Caucasian. The germline V end is reduced by 3 bases and the J end by 6 bases; junction bases left unmatched: 7. In the germline V gene, CDR1 corresponds to SGHRS and CDR2 to YFSETQ. Reading from cysteine to phenylalanine, the CDR3 counts 16 amino acids. Only the CDR3 portion is preserved as DNA: 48 bases, with reading frame beginning at the first base. The library was built by means of 5' RACE. Instrument on record: Illumina HiSeq 2000. A universal primer binding site was added through template switching, and the final cDNA carried a unique molecular identifier so that TCR cDNA molecules could be counted accurately. First-strand cDNA for TCR alpha and beta chains was synthesized from specific primers in the conserved constant-segment region. Each cDNA library was double barcoded, with a SMART-Mk sample barcode plus Illumina barcodes, to control for contamination. TruSeq adapter sequences along with Illumina sample barcodes were introduced in two successive PCR steps. TCR alpha and beta cDNA libraries were sequenced on the Illumina HiSeq platform with custom primers. Under the source paper's analysis protocol: Raw reads were processed with MiGEC to extract unique molecular identifiers, and MiXCR was used to determine CDR3 positions. For each individual, recombination models were inferred using an EM algorithm with the repgenHMM and IGoR tools. The tcR package in R was used for shared clonotype analysis, with sharing normalized by the product of cloneset sizes. To study raw recombination free of thymic and clonal selection effects, out-of-frame nonproductive sequences were analyzed. The public reads were reprocessed in TCRdb via fastp at Q25 and MiXCR, keeping in-frame beta chains. Rows are unified per CDR3 protein, each entry keeping the most common DNA and genes. The V and J calls, along with clone size, are taken from TCRdb and not from the paper's own processing. The sample records 1.5 million or so distinct CDR3 sequences, about 32% of which are singletons. Around 0.25% of the sample lies in the top ten.

This specimen comes from a study of identical twins (TCRdb year 2016). Some background on the complete study: The study deep-sequenced TCR alpha and beta repertoires from monozygotic twins, unrelated adults of various ages and cord blood to test whether fetal clonotypes persist. To rule out contamination, replicate twin experiments were performed at different times with different library preparation protocols.

On the study overall, not on this receptor specifically: Abundant cord blood beta clonotypes had fewer insertions, young adult naive repertoires showed a similar but weaker trend, and memory repertoires showed no such trend. Out-of-frame TCR alpha sequences shared between twins showed an excess of low generation-probability sequences compared with coincidental sharing between unrelated individuals. Recombination models systematically underestimated out-of-frame TCR alpha sharing in monozygotic twins but agreed with sharing between unrelated individuals. A weaker excess of twin sharing was found in beta out-of-frame sequences because the signal-to-noise ratio was lowered by fewer shared sequences. Zero-insertion analyses could be partly confounded by invariant T cells such as MAIT and iNKT, though diverse VJ usage argued against such confounding for most clonotypes. Conclusions relied on cross-sectional statistical analysis, since the same donors could not be followed over many years.

The chain is made from TRBV5-1 and TRBJ2-3; 13 junctional bases match TRBD2. This clonotype originated in a newborn girl in good health. Sequencing used cord blood. DNA sequence: TGCGCCAGCAGCTCGGGACTAGCGGGGAGGATGGATACGCAGTATTTT. Its protein is CASSSGLAGRMDTQYF.